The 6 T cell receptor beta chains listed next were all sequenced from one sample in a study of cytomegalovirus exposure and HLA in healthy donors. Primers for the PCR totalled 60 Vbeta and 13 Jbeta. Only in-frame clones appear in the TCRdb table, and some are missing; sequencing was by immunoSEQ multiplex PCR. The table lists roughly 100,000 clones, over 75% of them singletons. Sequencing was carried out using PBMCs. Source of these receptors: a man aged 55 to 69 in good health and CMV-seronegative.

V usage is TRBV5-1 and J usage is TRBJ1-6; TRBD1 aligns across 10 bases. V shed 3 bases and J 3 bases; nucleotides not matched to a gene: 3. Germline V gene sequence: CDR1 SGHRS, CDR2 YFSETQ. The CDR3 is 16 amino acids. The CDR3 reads CASSSRDRGYNSPLHF. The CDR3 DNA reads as TGCGCCAGCAGCTCCCGGGACAGGGGCTATAATTCACCCCTCCACTTT. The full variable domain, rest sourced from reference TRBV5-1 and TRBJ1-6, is KAGVTQTPRYLIKTRGQQVTLSCSPISGHRSVSWYQQTPGQGLQFLFEYFSETQRNKGNFPGRFSGRQFSNSRSEMNVSTLELGDSALYLCASSSRDRGYNSPLHFGNGTRLTVT.

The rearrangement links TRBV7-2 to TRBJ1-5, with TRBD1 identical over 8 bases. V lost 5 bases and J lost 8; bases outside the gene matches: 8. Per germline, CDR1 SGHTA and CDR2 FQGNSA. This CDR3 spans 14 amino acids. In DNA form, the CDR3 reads TGTGCCAGCAGCCCCGGACAGGGTCGAGAGCCCCAGCATTTT. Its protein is CASSPGQGREPQHF.

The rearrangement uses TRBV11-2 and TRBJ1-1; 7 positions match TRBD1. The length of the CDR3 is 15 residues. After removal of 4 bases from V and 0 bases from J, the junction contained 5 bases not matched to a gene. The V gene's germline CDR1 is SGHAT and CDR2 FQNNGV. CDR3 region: CASSYIQGMNTEAFF. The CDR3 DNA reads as TGTGCCAGCAGCTACATACAGGGGATGAACACTGAAGCTTTCTTT.

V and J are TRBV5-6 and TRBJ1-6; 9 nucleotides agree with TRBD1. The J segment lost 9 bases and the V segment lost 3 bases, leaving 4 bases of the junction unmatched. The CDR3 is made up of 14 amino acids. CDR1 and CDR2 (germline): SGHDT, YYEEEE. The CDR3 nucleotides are TGTGCCAGCAGCTGGGGGACAGGGATTTCACCCCTCCACTTT. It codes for CASSWGTGISPLHF. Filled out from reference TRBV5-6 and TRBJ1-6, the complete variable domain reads DAGVTQSPTHLIKTRGQQVTLRCSPKSGHDTVSWYQQALGQGPQFIFQYYEEEERQRGNFPDRFSGHQFPNYSSELNVNALLLGDSALYLCASSWGTGISPLHFGNGTRLTVT.

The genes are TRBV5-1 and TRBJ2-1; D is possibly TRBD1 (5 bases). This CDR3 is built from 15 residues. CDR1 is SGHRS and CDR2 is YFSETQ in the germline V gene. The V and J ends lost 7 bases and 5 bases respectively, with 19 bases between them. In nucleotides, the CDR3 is TGCGCCAGCGGTGGGGTCCAGGGTTATGACAATGAGCAGTTCTTC. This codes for CASGGVQGYDNEQFF.

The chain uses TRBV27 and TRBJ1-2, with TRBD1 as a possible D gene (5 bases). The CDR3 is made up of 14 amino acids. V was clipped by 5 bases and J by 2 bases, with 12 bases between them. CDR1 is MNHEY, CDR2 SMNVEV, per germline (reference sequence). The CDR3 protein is CASSGQGVNYGYTF. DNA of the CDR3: TGTGCCAGCAGTGGACAAGGTGTAAACTATGGCTACACCTTC.